The source of this TCR beta chain is a study of blood T cells in healthy people across ages. Study observations and caveats: In long-lived donors, naive CD4+ cell counts and diversity exceeded those of aged donors. The authors considered diversity estimates from one million T cells to be underestimates. What prevented conclusive comparison of naive and antigen-experienced cells was that PBMCs were unsorted.

With regard to this clonotype: Its antigen is as yet unknown.

A second roughly 6 to 12 cycle PCR used barcoded and J-beta primers. Unique molecular identifiers of 12 random nucleotides labeled each cDNA. TCRdb reanalysed the 5' RACE reads using MiXCR and keeps one entry per CDR3 protein. The profile shows some 1.4 million distinct CDR3 sequences, roughly 40% of them singletons. Sequenced sample: blood. The TCR comes from a woman aged 18-29 years in good health.

This CDR3 is CASSLAGRVVSGEQFF. DNA for the CDR3: TGCGCCAGCAGCTTGGCCGGCAGGGTGGTTTCAGGTGAGCAGTTCTTC. V gene TRBV5-1 combines with J gene TRBJ2-1; maybe TRBD1 (5 bases). With 0 bases removed from V and 9 bases from J, the gap between germline ends came to 19 bases. Germline lookup yields CDR1 SGHRS and CDR2 YFSETQ. The CDR3 sequence is 16 residues long.